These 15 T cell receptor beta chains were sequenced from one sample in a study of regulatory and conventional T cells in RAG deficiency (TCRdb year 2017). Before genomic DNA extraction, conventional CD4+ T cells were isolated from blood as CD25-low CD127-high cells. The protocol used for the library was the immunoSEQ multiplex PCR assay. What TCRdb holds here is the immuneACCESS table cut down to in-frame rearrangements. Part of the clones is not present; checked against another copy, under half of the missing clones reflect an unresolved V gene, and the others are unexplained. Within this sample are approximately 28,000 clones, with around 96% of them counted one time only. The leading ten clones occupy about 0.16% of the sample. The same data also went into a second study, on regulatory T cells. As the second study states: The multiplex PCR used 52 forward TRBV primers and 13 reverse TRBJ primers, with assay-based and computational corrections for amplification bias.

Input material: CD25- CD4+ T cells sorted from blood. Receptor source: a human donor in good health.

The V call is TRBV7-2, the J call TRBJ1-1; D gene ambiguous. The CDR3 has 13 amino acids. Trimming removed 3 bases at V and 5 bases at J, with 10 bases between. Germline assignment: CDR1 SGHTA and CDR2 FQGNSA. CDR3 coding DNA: TGTGCCAGCAGCTTTTCCGGTAAGACTGAAGCTTTCTTT. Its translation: CASSFSGKTEAFF.

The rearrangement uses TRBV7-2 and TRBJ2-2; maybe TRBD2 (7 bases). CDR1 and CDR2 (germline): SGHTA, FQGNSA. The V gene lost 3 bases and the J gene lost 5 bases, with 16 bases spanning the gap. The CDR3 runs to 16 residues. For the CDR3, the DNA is TGTGCCAGCAGCTTTTCGGCGGGGGCCGTAACCGGGGAGCTGTTTTTT. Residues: CASSFSAGAVTGELFF.

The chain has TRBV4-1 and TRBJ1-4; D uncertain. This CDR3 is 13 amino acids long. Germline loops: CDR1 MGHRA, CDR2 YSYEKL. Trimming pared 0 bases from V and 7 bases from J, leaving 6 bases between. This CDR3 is CASSQETREKLFF. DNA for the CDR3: TGCGCCAGCAGCCAAGAGACACGTGAAAAACTGTTTTTT.

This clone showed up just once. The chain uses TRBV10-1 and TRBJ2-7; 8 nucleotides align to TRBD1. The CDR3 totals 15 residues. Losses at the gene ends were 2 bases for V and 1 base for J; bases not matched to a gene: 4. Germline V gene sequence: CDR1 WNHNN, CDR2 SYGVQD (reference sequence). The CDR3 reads CASSELRQGSYEQYF. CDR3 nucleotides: TGCGCCAGCAGTGAGCTCCGACAGGGGTCCTACGAGCAGTACTTC.

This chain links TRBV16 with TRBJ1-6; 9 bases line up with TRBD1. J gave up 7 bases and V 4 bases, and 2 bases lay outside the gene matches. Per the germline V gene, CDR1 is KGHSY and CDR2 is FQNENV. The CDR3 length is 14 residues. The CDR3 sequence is CASSRDRANSPLHF. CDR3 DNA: TGTGCCAGCAGCCGGGACAGGGCAAATTCACCCCTCCACTTT. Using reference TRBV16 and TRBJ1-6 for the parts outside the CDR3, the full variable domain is GEEVAQTPKHLVRGEGQKAKLYCAPIKGHSYVFWYQQVLKNEFKFLISFQNENVFDETGMPKERFSAKCLPNSPCSLEIQATKLEDSAVYFCASSRDRANSPLHFGNGTRLTVT.

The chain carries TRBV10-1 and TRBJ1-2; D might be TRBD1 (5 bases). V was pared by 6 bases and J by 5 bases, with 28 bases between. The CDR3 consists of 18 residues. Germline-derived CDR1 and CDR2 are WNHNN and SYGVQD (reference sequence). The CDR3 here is CASRGLKGPTPVRYGYTF. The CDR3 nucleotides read TGCGCCAGCAGAGGGTTAAAGGGGCCGACCCCAGTGAGATATGGCTACACCTTC.

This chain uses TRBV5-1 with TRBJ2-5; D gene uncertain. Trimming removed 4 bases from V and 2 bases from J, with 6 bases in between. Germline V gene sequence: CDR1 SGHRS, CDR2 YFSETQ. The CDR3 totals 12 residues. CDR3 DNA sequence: TGCGCCAGCAGCCCCCAGCAAGAGACCCAGTACTTC. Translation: CASSPQQETQYF. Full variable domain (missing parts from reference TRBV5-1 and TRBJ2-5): KAGVTQTPRYLIKTRGQQVTLSCSPISGHRSVSWYQQTPGQGLQFLFEYFSETQRNKGNFPGRFSGRQFSNSRSEMNVSTLELGDSALYLCASSPQQETQYFGPGTRLLVL.

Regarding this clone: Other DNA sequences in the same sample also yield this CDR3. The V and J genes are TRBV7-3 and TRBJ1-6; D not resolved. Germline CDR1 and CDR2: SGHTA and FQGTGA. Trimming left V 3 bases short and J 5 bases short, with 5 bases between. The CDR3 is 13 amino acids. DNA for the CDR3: TGTGCCAGCAGCTTCTCAGATAATTCACCCCTCCACTTT. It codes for CASSFSDNSPLHF. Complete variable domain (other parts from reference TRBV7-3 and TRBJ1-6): GAGVSQTPSNKVTEKGKYVELRCDPISGHTALYWYRQSLGQGPEFLIYFQGTGAADDSGLPNDRFFAVRPEGSVSTLKIQRTERGDSAVYLCASSFSDNSPLHFGNGTRLTVT.

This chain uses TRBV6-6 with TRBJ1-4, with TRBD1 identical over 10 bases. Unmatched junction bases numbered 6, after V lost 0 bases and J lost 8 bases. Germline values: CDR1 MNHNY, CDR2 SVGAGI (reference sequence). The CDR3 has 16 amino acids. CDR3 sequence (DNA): TGTGCCAGCAGTTACTCGATTGGGACAGGGGTCGAAAAACTGTTTTTT. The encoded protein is CASSYSIGTGVEKLFF.

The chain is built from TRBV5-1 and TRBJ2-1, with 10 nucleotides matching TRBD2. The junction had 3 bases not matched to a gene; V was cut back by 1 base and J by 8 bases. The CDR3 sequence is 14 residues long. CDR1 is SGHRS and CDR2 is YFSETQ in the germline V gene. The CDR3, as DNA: TGCGCCAGCAGCTTGAGCGGGGGGGCCTATGAGCAGTTCTTC. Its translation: CASSLSGGAYEQFF.

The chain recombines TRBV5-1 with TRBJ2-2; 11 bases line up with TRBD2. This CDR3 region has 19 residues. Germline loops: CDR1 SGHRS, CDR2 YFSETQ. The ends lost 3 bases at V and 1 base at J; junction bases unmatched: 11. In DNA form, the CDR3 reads TGCGCCAGCAGCTATAAAACTAGCGGGGGACGCCAGAACACCGGGGAGCTGTTTTTT. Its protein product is CASSYKTSGGRQNTGELFF.

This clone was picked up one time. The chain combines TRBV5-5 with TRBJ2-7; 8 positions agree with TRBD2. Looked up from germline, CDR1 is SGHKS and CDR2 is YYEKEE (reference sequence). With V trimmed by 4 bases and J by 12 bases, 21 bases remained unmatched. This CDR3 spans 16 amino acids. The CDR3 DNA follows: TGTGCCAGCAGCGGGGGCGGGGGGACCCGTCACTTTTATCCGTACTTC. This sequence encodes CASSGGGGTRHFYPYF. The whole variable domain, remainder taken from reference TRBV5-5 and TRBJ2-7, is DAGVTQSPTHLIKTRGQQVTLRCSPISGHKSVSWYQQVLGQGPQFIFQYYEKEERGRGNFPDRFSARQFPNYSSELNVNALLLGDSALYLCASSGGGGTRHFYPYFGPGTRLTVT.

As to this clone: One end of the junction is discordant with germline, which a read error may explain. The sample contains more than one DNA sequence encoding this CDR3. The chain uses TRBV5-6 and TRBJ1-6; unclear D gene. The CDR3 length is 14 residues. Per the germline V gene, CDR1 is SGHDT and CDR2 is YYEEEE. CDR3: CASSVQPNNSPLHF. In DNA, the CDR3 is TGTGCCAGCAGCGTCCAACCTAATAATTCCCCCCTCCACTTT.

This CDR3 is CASSFSRPADMNTEAFF. CDR3 DNA sequence: TGTGCCAGCAGTTTTTCCCGCCCCGCGGACATGAACACTGAAGCTTTCTTT. V is TRBV28 and J is TRBJ1-1, with D possibly being TRBD1 (5 bases). The V and J ends lost 3 bases and 0 bases respectively, with 17 bases between them. The CDR3 has 17 residues. The germline gives CDR1 MDHEN, CDR2 SYDVKM.

The CDR3 protein is CASSFRVVLYEQYF. For the CDR3, the DNA is TGTGCCAGCAGTTTCAGGGTAGTCCTCTACGAGCAGTACTTC. The chain recombines TRBV28 with TRBJ2-7; a weak D match, TRBD1 (5 bases). Trimming pared 3 bases from V and 3 bases from J, leaving 12 bases between. The CDR3 is 14 residues long. Germline V gene sequence: CDR1 MDHEN, CDR2 SYDVKM.